This T cell receptor beta chain was obtained from a study of blood T cell repertoires in COVID-19. Overall study: Samples of COVID-19 (acute and convalescent) were obtained from the United States, Italy and Spain. PBMCs, B-cell-depleted T cells, or T cells provided the cDNA or gDNA that made up the material.

V lost 2 bases, J lost 10 bases, and 2 bases stayed unmatched. In germline, CDR1 is MNHEY, CDR2 SVGAGI. This CDR3 is 13 amino acids long. Original analysis: Reference gene primer amplification gave estimated nucleated cell counts. Generated by immunoSEQ multiplex PCR, the TCRdb table keeps only in-frame clones and is missing some. V and J calls plus clone size are reproduced from that table; the DNA served to infer D and trimming. The data hold 90,000 to 100,000 clones, with approximately 86% observed a single time. The chain is built from TRBV6-5 and TRBJ1-6; 7 nucleotides match TRBD1. Specimen: peripheral blood. This clonotype was obtained from a man between 45 and 60 years old with acute or convalescent COVID-19. The CDR3 DNA follows: TGTGCCAGCAGTTACGACAGGGACTCACCCCTCCACTTT. This sequence encodes CASSYDRDSPLHF.